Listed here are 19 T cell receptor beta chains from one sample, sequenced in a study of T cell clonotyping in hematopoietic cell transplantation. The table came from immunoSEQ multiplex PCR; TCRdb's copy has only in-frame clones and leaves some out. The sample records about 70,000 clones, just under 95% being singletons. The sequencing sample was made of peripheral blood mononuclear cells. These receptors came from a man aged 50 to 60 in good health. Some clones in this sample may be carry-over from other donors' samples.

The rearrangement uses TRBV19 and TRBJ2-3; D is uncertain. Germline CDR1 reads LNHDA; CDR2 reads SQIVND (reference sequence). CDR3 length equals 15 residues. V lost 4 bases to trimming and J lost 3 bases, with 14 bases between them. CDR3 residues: CASSKSVQKTDTQYF. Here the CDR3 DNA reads TGTGCCAGTAGTAAATCGGTTCAGAAGACAGATACGCAGTATTTT.

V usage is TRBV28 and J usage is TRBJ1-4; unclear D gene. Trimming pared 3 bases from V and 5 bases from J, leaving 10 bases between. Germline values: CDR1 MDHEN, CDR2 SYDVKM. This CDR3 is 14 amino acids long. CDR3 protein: CASSFGQFNEKLFF. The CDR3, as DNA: TGTGCCAGCAGTTTTGGGCAGTTCAATGAAAAACTGTTTTTT. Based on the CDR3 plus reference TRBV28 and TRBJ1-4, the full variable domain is DVKVTQSSRYLVKRTGEKVFLECVQDMDHENMFWYRQDPGLGLRLIYFSYDVKMKEKGDIPEGYSVSREKKERFSLILESASTNQTSMYLCASSFGQFNEKLFFGSGTQLSVL.

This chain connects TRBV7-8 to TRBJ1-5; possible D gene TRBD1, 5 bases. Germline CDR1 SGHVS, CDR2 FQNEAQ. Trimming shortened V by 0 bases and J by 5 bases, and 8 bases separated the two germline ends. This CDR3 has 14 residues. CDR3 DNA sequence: TGTGCCAGCAGCTTAGCGCGGGGGTATCAGCCCCAGCATTTT. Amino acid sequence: CASSLARGYQPQHF.

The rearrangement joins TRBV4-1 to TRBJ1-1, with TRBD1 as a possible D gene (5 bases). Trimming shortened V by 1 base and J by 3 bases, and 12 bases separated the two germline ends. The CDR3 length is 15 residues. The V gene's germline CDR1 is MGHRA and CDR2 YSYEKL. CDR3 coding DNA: TGCGCCAGCAGCCAAGTTGGGGCGGTAGACACTGAAGCTTTCTTT. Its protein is CASSQVGAVDTEAFF.

In DNA, the CDR3 is TGCGCCAGCAGCTTCCGGGACTCGCCCAACGAGCAGTACTTC. This sequence encodes CASSFRDSPNEQYF. V is TRBV5-1 and J is TRBJ2-7; maybe TRBD2 (6 bases). CDR3 size: 14 residues. Germline CDR1 SGHRS, CDR2 YFSETQ. V shed 2 bases and J shed 5 bases, with 14 bases lying between them. The whole variable domain, filled in from reference TRBV5-1 and TRBJ2-7, reads KAGVTQTPRYLIKTRGQQVTLSCSPISGHRSVSWYQQTPGQGLQFLFEYFSETQRNKGNFPGRFSGRQFSNSRSEMNVSTLELGDSALYLCASSFRDSPNEQYFGPGTRLTVT.

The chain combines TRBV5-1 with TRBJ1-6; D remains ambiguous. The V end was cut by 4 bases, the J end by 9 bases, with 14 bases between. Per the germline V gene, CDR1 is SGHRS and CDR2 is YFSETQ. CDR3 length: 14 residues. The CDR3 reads CASSLNTGISPLHF. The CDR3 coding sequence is TGCGCCAGCAGCCTCAATACTGGGATTTCACCCCTCCACTTT.

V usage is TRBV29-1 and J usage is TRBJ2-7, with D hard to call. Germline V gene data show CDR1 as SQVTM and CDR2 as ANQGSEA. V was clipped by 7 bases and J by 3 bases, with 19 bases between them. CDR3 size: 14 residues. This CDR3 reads CSAKLVGNIYEQYF. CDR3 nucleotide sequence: TGCAGCGCGAAACTGGTAGGGAATATCTACGAGCAGTACTTC.

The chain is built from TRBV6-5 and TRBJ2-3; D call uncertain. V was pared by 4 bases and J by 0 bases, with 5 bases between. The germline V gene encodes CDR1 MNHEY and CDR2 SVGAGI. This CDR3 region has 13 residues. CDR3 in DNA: TGTGCCAGCAGTTCAGACAGCACAGATACGCAGTATTTT. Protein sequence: CASSSDSTDTQYF.

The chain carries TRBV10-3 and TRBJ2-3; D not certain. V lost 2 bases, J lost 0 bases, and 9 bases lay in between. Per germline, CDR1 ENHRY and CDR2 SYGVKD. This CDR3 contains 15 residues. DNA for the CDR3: TGTGCCATCAGTGAGCAGGATACTAGCACAGATACGCAGTATTTT. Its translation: CAISEQDTSTDTQYF.

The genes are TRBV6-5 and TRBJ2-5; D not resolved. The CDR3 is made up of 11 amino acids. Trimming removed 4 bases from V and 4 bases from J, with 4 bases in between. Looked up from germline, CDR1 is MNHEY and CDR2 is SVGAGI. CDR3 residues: CASSWGETQYF. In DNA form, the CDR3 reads TGTGCCAGCAGTTGGGGAGAGACCCAGTACTTC.

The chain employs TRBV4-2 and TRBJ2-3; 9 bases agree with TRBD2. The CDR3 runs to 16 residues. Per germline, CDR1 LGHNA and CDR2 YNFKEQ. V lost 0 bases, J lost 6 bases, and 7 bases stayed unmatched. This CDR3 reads CASSQDNPSGMDTQYF. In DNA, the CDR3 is TGTGCCAGCAGCCAAGATAACCCTAGCGGGATGGATACGCAGTATTTT.

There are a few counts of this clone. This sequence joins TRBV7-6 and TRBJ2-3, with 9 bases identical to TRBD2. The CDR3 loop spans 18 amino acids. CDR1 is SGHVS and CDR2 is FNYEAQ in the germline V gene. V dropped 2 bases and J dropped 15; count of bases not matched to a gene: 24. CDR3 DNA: TGTGCCAGCAGCTTACCGATCCGTGGCGGGAGGGCCGAGGTTGAGCTTTATTTT. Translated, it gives CASSLPIRGGRAEVELYF. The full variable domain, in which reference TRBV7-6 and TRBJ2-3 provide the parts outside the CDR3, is GAGVSQSPRYKVTKRGQDVALRCDPISGHVSLYWYRQALGQGPEFLTYFNYEAQQDKSGLPNDRFSAERPEGSISTLTIQRTEQRDSAMYRCASSLPIRGGRAEVELYFGPGTRLTVL.

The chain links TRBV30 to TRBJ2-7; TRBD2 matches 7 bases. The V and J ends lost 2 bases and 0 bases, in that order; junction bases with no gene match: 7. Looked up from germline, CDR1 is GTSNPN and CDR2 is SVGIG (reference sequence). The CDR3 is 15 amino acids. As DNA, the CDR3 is TGTGCCTGGAGTACTAGGGACTATAGCTCCTACGAGCAGTACTTC. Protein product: CAWSTRDYSSYEQYF.

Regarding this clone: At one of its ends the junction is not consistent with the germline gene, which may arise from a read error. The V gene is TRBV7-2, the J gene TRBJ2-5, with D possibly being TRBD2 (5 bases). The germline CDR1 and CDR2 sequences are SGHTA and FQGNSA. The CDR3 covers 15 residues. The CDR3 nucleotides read TGTGCCAGCAGCCGACGGTACGGGAACCAGGAGACCCAGTACTTC. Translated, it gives CASSRRYGNQETQYF.

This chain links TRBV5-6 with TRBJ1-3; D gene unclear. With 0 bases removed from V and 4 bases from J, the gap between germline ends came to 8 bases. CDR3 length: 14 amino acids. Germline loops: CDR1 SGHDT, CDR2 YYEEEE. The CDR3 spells CASSLVFDGNTIYF. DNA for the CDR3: TGTGCCAGCAGCTTGGTATTTGACGGAAACACCATATATTTT.

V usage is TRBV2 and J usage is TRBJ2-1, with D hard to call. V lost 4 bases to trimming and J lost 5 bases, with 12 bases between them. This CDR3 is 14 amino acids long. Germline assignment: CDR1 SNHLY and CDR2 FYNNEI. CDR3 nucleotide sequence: TGTGCCAGCAGTGCGACCGGGTCCCACAATGAGCAGTTCTTC. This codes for CASSATGSHNEQFF.

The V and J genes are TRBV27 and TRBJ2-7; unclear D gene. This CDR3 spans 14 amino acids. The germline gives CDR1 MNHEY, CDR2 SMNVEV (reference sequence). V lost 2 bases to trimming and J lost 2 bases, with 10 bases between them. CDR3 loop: CASSLISPTYEQYF. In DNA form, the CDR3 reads TGTGCCAGCAGTTTAATCTCCCCAACCTACGAGCAGTACTTC.

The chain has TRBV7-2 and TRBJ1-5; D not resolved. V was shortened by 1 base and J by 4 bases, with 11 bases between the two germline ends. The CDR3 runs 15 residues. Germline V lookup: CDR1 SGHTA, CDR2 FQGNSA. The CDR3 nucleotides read TGTGCCAGCAGCTTAGTCGCGGCTCCGAATCAGCCCCAGCATTTT. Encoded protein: CASSLVAAPNQPQHF.

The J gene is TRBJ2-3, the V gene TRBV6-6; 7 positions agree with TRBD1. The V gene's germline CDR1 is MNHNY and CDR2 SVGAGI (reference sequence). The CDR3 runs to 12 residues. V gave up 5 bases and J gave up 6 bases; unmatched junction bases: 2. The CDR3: CASSQTGDTQYF. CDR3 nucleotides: TGTGCCAGCAGTCAGACAGGGGATACGCAGTATTTT.